This T cell receptor beta chain was sequenced in a study of shared clonotypes between healthy human individuals. The table came from immunoSEQ multiplex PCR; TCRdb's copy has only in-frame clones and leaves some out. The table includes some 2,000,000 clones, approximately 94% detected once. A few counts support this clone. What it binds is not known. Overall study results and limits: Non-shared clonotypes had lower generation probabilities than those shared by all four donors.

Donors were healthy HIV-negative adults without recent acute infections or vaccinations. The sample comprised naive CD4+ T cells sorted from blood. This sample's subset: CD45RA+ positively selected. The sequence was obtained from a man aged 18 to 35 in good health.

The CDR3 spells CASSFLVAGVADTQYF. The DNA of the CDR3 is TGTGCCAGCAGCTTTCTCGTAGCGGGAGTGGCGGATACGCAGTATTTT. This sequence joins TRBV7-8 and TRBJ2-3; TRBD2 aligns across 9 bases. J lost 6 bases, V lost 3 bases, and 10 bases had no gene match. This CDR3 contains 16 residues. In germline, CDR1 is SGHVS, CDR2 FQNEAQ. Variable domain in full (rest from reference TRBV7-8 and TRBJ2-3): GAGVSQSPRYKVAKRGQDVALRCDPISGHVSLFWYQQALGQGPEFLTYFQNEAQLDKSGLPSDRFFAERPEGSVSTLKIQRTQQEDSAVYLCASSFLVAGVADTQYFGPGTRLTVL.